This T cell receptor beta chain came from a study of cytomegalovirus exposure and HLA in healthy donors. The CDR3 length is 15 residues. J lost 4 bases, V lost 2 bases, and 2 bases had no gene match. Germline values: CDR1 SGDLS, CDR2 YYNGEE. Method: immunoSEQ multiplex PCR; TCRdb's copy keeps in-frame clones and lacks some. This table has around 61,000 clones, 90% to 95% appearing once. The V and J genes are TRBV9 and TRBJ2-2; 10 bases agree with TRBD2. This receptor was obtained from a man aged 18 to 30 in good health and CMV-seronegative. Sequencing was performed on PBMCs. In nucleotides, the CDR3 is TGTGCCAGCAGCGTCAGGACTAGCGGCACCGGGGAGCTGTTTTTT. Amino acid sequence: CASSVRTSGTGELFF.